This T cell receptor beta chain stems from a study of cytomegalovirus exposure and HLA in healthy donors. Study-wide findings and caveats: Association of 15,000 to 20,000 TCR beta sequences with HLA alleles was found at 0.05 false discovery rate in a later analysis. CMV antigen specificity of three CMV-associated chains was confirmed in vitro.

The germline V gene has CDR1 SGHTA and CDR2 FQGNSA. This CDR3 is 18 amino acids long. V lost 1 base, J lost 0 bases, and 7 bases stayed unmatched. Concerning this clone: Its antigen is currently unknown.

Donors in the study were healthy people who gave bone marrow. PCR involved 60 Vbeta and 13 Jbeta primers. Measured with immunoSEQ multiplex PCR; TCRdb has only the in-frame clones, and not every one. The sample has about 41,000 clones; approximately 84% are singletons. This receptor was obtained from a man between 45 and 60 years old in good health and CMV-seronegative. The specimen was PBMCs. The chain combines TRBV7-2 with TRBJ2-1; 9 bases line up with TRBD1. The CDR3 spells CASSLGVGQGRSYNEQFF. CDR3 in DNA: TGTGCCAGCAGCTTAGGGGTGGGACAGGGTCGCTCCTACAATGAGCAGTTCTTC.